The TCR beta chain under discussion was sequenced for a study of metastatic and nonmetastatic thyroid tumors. The overall study: Blood and tumor or nodule tissue repertoires from malignant and benign thyroid patients were compared.

Concerning this clone: Antigen unknown.

TCRdb re-clonotyped the PCR reads through MiXCR. This table holds tens of thousands of clones, about 15% found once. Germline-derived CDR1 and CDR2 are MDHEN and SYDVKM. With V trimmed by 5 bases and J by 7 bases, 16 bases remained unmatched. This CDR3 has 17 amino acids. Among the patients, none had received any treatment before thyroid surgery. General observations from the study: As reported, TCR beta diversity in blood and tumor was significantly higher in malignant thyroid tumors than in benign nodules.

The chain couples TRBV28 to TRBJ1-1, with 10 bases fitting TRBD1. Specimen: blood. The clonotype originates from a male donor with papillary thyroid cancer or a benign thyroid nodule (not recorded which). Some clones in this sample may be carry-over from other donors' samples. For the CDR3, the DNA is TGTGCCAGCAGTGAACTCGGGACAGGGGTGGTGAATAATGAAGCTTTCTTT. Translating it yields CASSELGTGVVNNEAFF.